These 2 T cell receptor beta chains originate from one sample sequenced in a study of a mutant IDH1 vaccine in newly diagnosed glioma. Time point indicated: baseline, week 1 (first vaccination visit). Treatment: pre-vaccination baseline after standard-of-care therapy. Some clones are missing from TCRdb's copy, which holds only in-frame ones; the method was immunoSEQ multiplex PCR. This table holds roughly 70,000 clones, approximately 86% found once. The sample here was PBMCs, taken from a glioma patient treated with radiotherapy, temozolomide or both. Receptor source: a man aged 30-40 years with glioma.

J is TRBJ1-1 and V is TRBV7-8, with D tentatively TRBD1 (5 bases). Between the trimmed V and J ends, which lost 3 bases and 3 bases, there was a span of 14 bases. This CDR3 spans 15 amino acids. CDR1 is SGHVS and CDR2 is FQNEAQ in the germline V gene. DNA for the CDR3: TGTGCCAGCAGCTTGGGACCGTCACGATACACTGAAGCTTTCTTT. Protein sequence: CASSLGPSRYTEAFF.

The genes are TRBV5-1 and TRBJ2-2, with 9 nucleotides matching TRBD1. The trim removed 0 bases at V and 6 bases at J, leaving 9 bases unmatched. The CDR3 is 17 residues long. Germline V gene sequence: CDR1 SGHRS, CDR2 YFSETQ. CDR3: CASSLAVGGQGAGELFF. CDR3 nucleotides: TGCGCCAGCAGCTTGGCCGTGGGGGGACAGGGTGCCGGGGAGCTGTTTTTT.